This TCR beta chain was sequenced in a study of human T cells and chemical hapten exposure. The study, taken as a whole, reports: Sensitizing to DPC left TCRs with a frequency above 1 in 1000 unaltered. Donors were affected by alopecia, so their immune reaction might vary from that of healthy individuals.

V was shortened by 6 bases and J by 1 base, with 10 bases between the two germline ends. Germline CDR1 reads WSHSY; CDR2 reads SAAADI. This CDR3 has 13 residues. TCRdb used MiXCR to reprocess the RACE reads, holding one entry per CDR3 protein. The table lists some 96,000 distinct CDR3 sequences, around 9.3% of them singletons. This clonotype has ten or more counts. Its matching antigen is unknown. Described time point: patch test 2, 6 weeks after DPC sensitization. Treatment meaning: therapeutic diphenylcyclopropenone sensitization with weekly scalp DPC. Each patch test followed a blood draw. The receptor was isolated from a woman in her forties with alopecia areata. Some clones in this sample may be carry-over from other donors' samples. This chain links TRBV10-2 with TRBJ2-7, with D perhaps matching TRBD1 (5 bases). Sequencing used whole blood, obtained in connection with sensitization to the hapten diphenylcyclopropenone (DPC). For the CDR3, the DNA is TGCGCCAGCAGCGCAGGGAAATCCTACGAGCAGTACTTC. This codes for CASSAGKSYEQYF.